This is a list of T cell receptor beta chains from one sample in a study of neoadjuvant anti-PD-1 for oral cavity cancer. Generated by immunoSEQ multiplex PCR, the TCRdb table keeps only in-frame clones and is missing some. This table has 15,000 to 20,000 clones, around 76% appearing once. The material sequenced was PBMCs, taken before nivolumab (anti-PD-1) treatment. These receptor sequences come from a person aged 35-79 years with oral cavity squamous cell carcinoma. Each CDR3 is given with its conserved first and last residue. D genes are given only for firm matches. Expanded clones are given a class, and other clones once, few, many or no size at all.

CDR3 length,clone size,J gene,V gene,D gene,CDR3 protein,CDR3 DNA
14,once,TRBJ2-1,TRBV7-7,NA,CASSLDGSLDEQFF,TGTGCTAGCAGCTTAGACGGGAGTTTGGATGAGCAGTTCTTC
14,few,TRBJ2-7,TRBV19,TRBD2,CASSRAGAGYEQYF,TGTGCCAGTAGTAGAGCGGGAGCGGGCTACGAGCAGTACTTC
14,NA,TRBJ1-4,TRBV6-5,TRBD1,CASKGGTGGEKLFF,TGTGCCAGCAAGGGTGGGACAGGGGGTGAAAAACTGTTTTTT
18,NA,TRBJ2-1,TRBV25-1,TRBD2,CASSESPRTSGRSNEQFF,TGTGCCAGCAGTGAATCCCCTCGGACTAGCGGGAGGAGCAATGAGCAGTTCTTC
12,NA,TRBJ2-5,TRBV6-5,TRBD2,CATLADQETQYF,TGTGCCACACTAGCGGACCAAGAGACCCAGTACTTC
16,NA,TRBJ2-7,TRBV12-5,NA,CASGSTPLAPSYEQYF,TGTGCTAGTGGTTCGACACCGCTAGCGCCGTCCTACGAGCAGTACTTC
16,few,TRBJ1-3,TRBV11-2,NA,CASSLPLSDSGNTIYF,TGTGCCAGCAGCCTTCCCCTTTCTGACTCTGGAAACACCATATATTTT
15,once,TRBJ1-1,TRBV5-1,NA,CASSLDIGASTEAFF,TGCGCCAGCAGCTTGGATATAGGGGCGAGCACTGAAGCTTTCTTT
15,few,TRBJ2-7,TRBV4-2,NA,CASSQDPQDQYEQYF,TGTGCCAGCAGCCAAGACCCCCAGGACCAATACGAGCAGTACTTC
11,NA,TRBJ2-2,TRBV2,NA,CASTSTGELFF,TGTGCCAGCACCAGCACCGGGGAGCTGTTTTTT
18,few,TRBJ2-2,TRBV7-9,TRBD2,CASSLAAGLAGGTGELFF,TGTGCCAGCAGCTTAGCGGCAGGACTAGCGGGAGGCACCGGGGAGCTGTTTTTT
14,few,TRBJ1-2,TRBV6-5,NA,CASSATGWAYGYTF,TGTGCCAGCAGTGCAACAGGGTGGGCCTATGGCTACACCTTC
13,once,TRBJ1-1,TRBV9,TRBD1,CASSVGQGGEAFF,TGTGCCAGCAGCGTGGGACAGGGTGGTGAAGCTTTCTTT
16,NA,TRBJ2-7,TRBV28,NA,CASTPYGGTGGYEQYF,TGTGCCAGCACCCCTTACGGCGGCACTGGGGGGTACGAGCAGTACTTC
17,NA,TRBJ2-3,TRBV7-6,NA,CASSLRPPLGGTDTQYF,TGTGCCAGCAGCCTTAGGCCCCCACTAGGAGGCACAGATACGCAGTATTTT
15,NA,TRBJ1-1,TRBV9,NA,CASSVDGLGTTEAFF,TGTGCCAGCAGCGTAGATGGTTTGGGCACCACTGAAGCTTTCTTT
13,NA,TRBJ2-7,TRBV30,NA,CAWSVGHTYEQYF,TGTGCCTGGAGTGTAGGCCATACCTACGAGCAGTACTTC
15,few,TRBJ2-7,TRBV10-3,NA,CAISESGARRAEQYF,TGTGCCATCAGTGAGTCCGGGGCGCGAAGGGCCGAGCAGTACTTC
15,NA,TRBJ1-3,TRBV25-1,NA,CASSTYRPSGNTIYF,TGTGCCAGCAGTACCTACCGGCCCTCTGGAAACACCATATATTTT
15,NA,TRBJ1-5,TRBV9,NA,CASSPFWGRRQPQHF,TGTGCCAGCAGCCCTTTCTGGGGGCGAAGGCAGCCCCAGCATTTT
17,NA,TRBJ1-3,TRBV11-1,NA,CASSSTEYASGGGTIYF,TGTGCCAGCAGCTCGACCGAATACGCCTCTGGAGGGGGCACCATATATTTT
14,NA,TRBJ2-5,TRBV7-2,NA,CASSLGRGQETQYF,TGTGCCAGCAGCTTAGGACGAGGTCAAGAGACCCAGTACTTC
15,NA,TRBJ2-6,TRBV10-2,NA,CAAEGDTAGANVLTF,TGCGCCGCCGAGGGGGACACAGCTGGGGCCAACGTCCTGACTTTC
16,NA,TRBJ2-2,TRBV7-6,TRBD1,CASSSGTGGKAGELFF,TGTGCCAGCAGCTCCGGGACAGGGGGCAAAGCCGGGGAGCTGTTTTTT
17,NA,TRBJ1-5,TRBV28,NA,CASIVAGLWQSNQPQHF,TGTGCCAGCATTGTGGCAGGGCTGTGGCAAAGCAATCAGCCCCAGCATTTT
13,NA,TRBJ2-5,TRBV2,TRBD2,CATRTSGNQTQYF,TGTGCCACCCGGACTAGCGGGAACCAGACCCAGTACTTC